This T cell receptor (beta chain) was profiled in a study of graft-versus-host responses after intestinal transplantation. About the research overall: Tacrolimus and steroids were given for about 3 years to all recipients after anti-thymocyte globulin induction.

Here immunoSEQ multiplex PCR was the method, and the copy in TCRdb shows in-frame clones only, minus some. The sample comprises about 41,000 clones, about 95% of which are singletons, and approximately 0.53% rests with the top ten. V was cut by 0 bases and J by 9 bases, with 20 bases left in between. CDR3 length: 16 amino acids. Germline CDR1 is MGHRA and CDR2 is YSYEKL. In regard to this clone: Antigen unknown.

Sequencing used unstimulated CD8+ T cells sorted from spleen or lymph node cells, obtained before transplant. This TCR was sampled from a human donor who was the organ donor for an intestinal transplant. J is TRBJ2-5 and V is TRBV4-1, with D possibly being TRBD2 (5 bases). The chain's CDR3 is CASSQDPPWTARAQYF. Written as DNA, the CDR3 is TGCGCCAGCAGCCAAGACCCCCCCTGGACGGCGCGGGCCCAGTACTTC.